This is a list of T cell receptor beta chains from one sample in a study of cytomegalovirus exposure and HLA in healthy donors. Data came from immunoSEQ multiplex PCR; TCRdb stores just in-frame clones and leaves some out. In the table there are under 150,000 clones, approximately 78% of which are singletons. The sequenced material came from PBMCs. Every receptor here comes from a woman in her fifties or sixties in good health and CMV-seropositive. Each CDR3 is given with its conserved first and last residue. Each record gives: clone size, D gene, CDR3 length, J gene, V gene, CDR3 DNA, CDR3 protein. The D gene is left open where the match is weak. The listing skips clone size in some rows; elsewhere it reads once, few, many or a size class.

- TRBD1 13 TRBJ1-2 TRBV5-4 TGTGCCAGCAGCTTGGACAGGGGGCACGGCTACACCTTC CASSLDRGHGYTF
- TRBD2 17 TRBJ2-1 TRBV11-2 TGTGCCAGCAGCTCTATCCAGACTAGCCGATCCTACAATGAGCAGTTCTTC CASSSIQTSRSYNEQFF
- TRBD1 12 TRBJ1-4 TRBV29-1 TGCAGCGGAGGGCAGGGGGCTGAAAAACTGTTTTTT CSGGQGAEKLFF
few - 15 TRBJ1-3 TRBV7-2 TGTGCCAGCAGCTTATGGCAGGGCTCTGGAAACACCATATATTTT CASSLWQGSGNTIYF
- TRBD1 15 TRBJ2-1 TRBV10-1 TGCGCCAGCAGCGGGGACAGGGGAGTATTCAATGAGCAGTTCTTC CASSGDRGVFNEQFF
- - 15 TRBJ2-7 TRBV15 TGTGCCACCAGCAGGGGACTCTCCTCCTCCTACGAGCAGTACTTC CATSRGLSSSYEQYF
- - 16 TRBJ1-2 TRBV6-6 TGTGCCAGCAGTTCACCCCGAGCGGGGTTCAGCTATGGCTACACCTTC CASSSPRAGFSYGYTF
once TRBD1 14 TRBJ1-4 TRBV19 TGTGCCAGTAGGGAAGGGGGCAGCTCCGAAAAACTGTTTTTT CASREGGSSEKLFF
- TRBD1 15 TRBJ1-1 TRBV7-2 TGTGCCAGCAGCCCGGGACAGAGGGTGAACACTGAAGCTTTCTTT CASSPGQRVNTEAFF
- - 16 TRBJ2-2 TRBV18 TGTGCCAGCTCACCCTATCAGGCCGCGAACACCGGGGAGCTGTTTTTT CASSPYQAANTGELFF
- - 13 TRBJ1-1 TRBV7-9 TGTGCCAGCAGCTTGGGCCCCGGGAGGCGGGCTTTCTTT CASSLGPGRRAFF
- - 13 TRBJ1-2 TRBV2 TGTGCCAGCAGTCCGACAGGAACCTATGGCTACACCTTC CASSPTGTYGYTF
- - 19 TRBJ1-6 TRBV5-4 TGTGCCAGCAGCTTGGGCCTTATAAACCCGGCGGCCCATAATTCACCCCTCCACTTT CASSLGLINPAAHNSPLHF
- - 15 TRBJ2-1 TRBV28 TGTGCCAGCAGTCCAATGCGGGCCCACTACAATGAGCAGTTCTTC CASSPMRAHYNEQFF
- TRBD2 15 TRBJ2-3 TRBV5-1 TGCGCCAGCGGGACTAGCGGGGGCCGGGGAGATACGCAGTATTTT CASGTSGGRGDTQYF
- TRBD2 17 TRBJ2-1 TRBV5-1 TGCGCCAGCAGCTGGGGACTAGCGGGAGGGTGGTACAATGAGCAGTTCTTC CASSWGLAGGWYNEQFF
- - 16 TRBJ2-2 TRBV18 TGTGCCAGCTCACAGGTGACTGCCGCGAACACCGGGGAGCTGTTTTTT CASSQVTAANTGELFF
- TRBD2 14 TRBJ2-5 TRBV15 TGTGCCACCAGCAGGGGACTAGCCCAAGAGACCCAGTACTTC CATSRGLAQETQYF
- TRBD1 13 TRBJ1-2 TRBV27 TGTGCCAGCAGCTGGACAGGGAGAGATGGCTACACCTTC CASSWTGRDGYTF
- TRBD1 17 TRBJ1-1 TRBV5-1 TGCGCCAGCAGCTTGGGAGGGGCAGGGGGGTTGGACACTGAAGCTTTCTTT CASSLGGAGGLDTEAFF
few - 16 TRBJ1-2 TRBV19 TGTGCCAGTAGTATAGAAGGGTGGGAGCAACCCTATGGCTACACCTTC CASSIEGWEQPYGYTF
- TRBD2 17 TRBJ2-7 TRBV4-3 TGCGCCAGCAGCCAAGGAATGAGAGCGGGGGGTTTGTACGAGCAGTACTTC CASSQGMRAGGLYEQYF
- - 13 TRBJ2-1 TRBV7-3 TGTGCCAGCAGCTCACTAGTACTTAGTGAGCAGTTCTTC CASSSLVLSEQFF
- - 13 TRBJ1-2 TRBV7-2 TGTGCCAGCAGCCCGCCGGGGGTCTATGGCTACACCTTC CASSPPGVYGYTF
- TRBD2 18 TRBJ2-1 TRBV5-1 TGCGCCAGCAGCTTGGCCATTCGCGGACTAGGAGCCATCAATGAGCAGTTCTTC CASSLAIRGLGAINEQFF
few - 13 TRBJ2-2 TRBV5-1 TGCGCCAGCAGCTTAGGGGTGGCCGGGGAGCTGTTTTTT CASSLGVAGELFF
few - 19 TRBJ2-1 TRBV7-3 TGTGCCAGCAGCTTATTTGCGGTGGGGGGACCACGCTCCTACAATGAGCAGTTCTTC CASSLFAVGGPRSYNEQFF
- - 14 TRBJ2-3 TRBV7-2 TGTGCCAGCAGCTTAGACTGGGGGGCAGATACGCAGTATTTT CASSLDWGADTQYF
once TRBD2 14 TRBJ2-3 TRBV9 TGTGCCAGCAGCACTAGCGGGAGGGCAGATACGCAGTATTTT CASSTSGRADTQYF
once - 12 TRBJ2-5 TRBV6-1 TGTGCCAGCAGTGGGGCTCAAGAGACCCAGTACTTC CASSGAQETQYF